The clone carrying this T cell receptor beta chain was counted a few times. Its antigen is still unknown. The sample originates from a study of T-cell memory formation after mild COVID-19. The study, taken as a whole, reports: SARS-CoV-2 specificity of second-wave clones peaking day 37 was unconfirmed. Some SARS-CoV-2-responding clones were already detected in memory before infection. While clones contracting from day 15 to 85 were balanced between CD4 and CD8, later expanders leaned CD4+.

This CDR3 region has 12 residues. The V end lost 6 bases, the J end lost 8 bases, and 16 bases lay between the germline ends. The germline V gene has CDR1 GTSNPN and CDR2 SVGIG (reference sequence). Libraries for TCRalpha and TCRbeta carried sample barcodes and unique molecular identifiers via 5'RACE. Using its own MiXCR run on the 5' RACE reads, TCRdb lists one record per CDR3 protein. The table records a few hundred thousand distinct CDR3 sequences, more than 8% of them present only once. Sample: PBMCs or a T cell subset sorted from them (not recorded which). The V call is TRBV30, the J call TRBJ1-2; D might be TRBD1 (5 bases). The receptor was isolated from a man younger than 30 who had mild COVID-19 (a few samples of this study predate the infection). Cell type and time point are not known. The CDR3 sequence is CACSLGAQGYTF. CDR3 sequence (DNA): TGTGCCTGTTCCCTAGGGGCTCAAGGCTACACCTTC.